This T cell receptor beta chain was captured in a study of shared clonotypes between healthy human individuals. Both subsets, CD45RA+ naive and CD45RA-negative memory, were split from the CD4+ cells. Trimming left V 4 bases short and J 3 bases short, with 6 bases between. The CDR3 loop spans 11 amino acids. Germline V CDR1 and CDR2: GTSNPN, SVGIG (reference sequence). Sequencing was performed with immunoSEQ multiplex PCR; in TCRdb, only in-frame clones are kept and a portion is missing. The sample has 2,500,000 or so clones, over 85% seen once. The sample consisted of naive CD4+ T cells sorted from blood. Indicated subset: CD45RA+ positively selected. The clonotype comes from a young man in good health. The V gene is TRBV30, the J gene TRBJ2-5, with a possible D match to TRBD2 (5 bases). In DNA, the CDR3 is TGTGCCTGGAAAGCGGAAGAGACCCAGTACTTC. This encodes CAWKAEETQYF.